Listed below are T cell receptor beta chains from one sample, sequenced in a study of cytomegalovirus exposure and HLA in healthy donors. The method was immunoSEQ multiplex PCR; TCRdb's version includes in-frame clones alone and lacks a portion of them. The sample contains 100,000 to 150,000 clones, roughly 74% of which appear only once. The sequenced material came from PBMCs. The origin of the receptors is a woman in her 50s in good health and CMV-seropositive. Both conserved end residues are trimmed from each CDR3. Clone size is shown for a subset of rows, as once, few, many or a class of expanded clone.

CDR3aa	abundance	v_gene	j_gene
ASSSDRDTRQFNYGYT	.	TRBV5-6	TRBJ1-2
ASSLKGGGLIGYEQY	.	TRBV27	TRBJ2-7
ASSLTDRGRGETQY	few	TRBV7-2	TRBJ2-5
ASSSPGSEQF	.	TRBV5-6	TRBJ2-1
ASSLQGAGTAYGYT	few	TRBV7-3	TRBJ1-2
SGLRETQY	.	TRBV20-1	TRBJ2-5
ATSRGGVDYGYT	few	TRBV15	TRBJ1-2
SSSIGVEVREAF	.	TRBV7-9	TRBJ1-1
ASSDRGGGNQPQH	.	TRBV13	TRBJ1-5
ASSRTGMNTEAF	few	TRBV6-1	TRBJ1-1
ASSVRTGGDTQY	.	TRBV9	TRBJ2-3
ASTSLGSGGYGYT	once	TRBV6-1	TRBJ1-2
ASSEYSSLH	.	TRBV6-1	TRBJ1-6
ASSLNRQGVYEQY	.	TRBV5-4	TRBJ2-7
ASRRGTSGGAEQY	.	TRBV27	TRBJ2-7
ASSSTGYRTDTQY	.	TRBV13	TRBJ2-3
ASSAGTVNYGYT	.	TRBV7-2	TRBJ1-2
ASSPRRDRGTDTQY	once	TRBV18	TRBJ2-3
ASRKGNRYNEQF	.	TRBV27	TRBJ2-1
ASSLNRGGRTNYGYT	few	TRBV7-2	TRBJ1-2
ASSLTRDVGEQY	medium-sized	TRBV7-9	TRBJ2-7
ASSRSGLDPAEQY	.	TRBV19	TRBJ2-7
ASSMGSGGRQPQH	.	TRBV19	TRBJ1-5
ASSLQGNGYT	once	TRBV6-1	TRBJ1-2
ASSLRGPETQY	.	TRBV19	TRBJ2-5
ATSTFTGIEQPQH	.	TRBV15	TRBJ1-5
ASSQAGTSGGGGEQF	few	TRBV14	TRBJ2-1
ASSVTGGSVEQY	.	TRBV19	TRBJ2-7
ASSTTGANTEAF	.	TRBV6-1	TRBJ1-1
ASSPWRGSGNTIY	.	TRBV18	TRBJ1-3
AISPPLSGGLQETQY	.	TRBV10-3	TRBJ2-5
SAVSTDGYT	.	TRBV29-1	TRBJ1-2
ASSESGQGAAGNTIY	.	TRBV25-1	TRBJ1-3
ASSVGLAEIQETQY	.	TRBV9	TRBJ2-5
ASSDSGDNQETQY	.	TRBV2	TRBJ2-5
AIRAGLDKNIQY	.	TRBV10-3	TRBJ2-4
ASSIGGTAAYEQY	once	TRBV19	TRBJ2-7
ASSLPSQETQY	once	TRBV5-4	TRBJ2-5
ASSSLTSGGTSEQY	.	TRBV5-1	TRBJ2-7
AISVNRASYEQY	.	TRBV10-3	.
ASSEWDRGYGYT	.	TRBV2	TRBJ1-2
AWSRGGNTIY	.	TRBV30	TRBJ1-3
AWSVSGSYGYT	.	TRBV30	TRBJ1-2
ASSQIQARETQY	.	TRBV4-1	TRBJ2-5
ASSSLPQETQY	few	TRBV7-2	TRBJ2-5
ASTLTGTDTQY	once	TRBV19	TRBJ2-3
ASRPPLGSLAGANTDTQY	.	TRBV27	TRBJ2-3
ASTHRDRNQPQH	few	TRBV19	TRBJ1-5